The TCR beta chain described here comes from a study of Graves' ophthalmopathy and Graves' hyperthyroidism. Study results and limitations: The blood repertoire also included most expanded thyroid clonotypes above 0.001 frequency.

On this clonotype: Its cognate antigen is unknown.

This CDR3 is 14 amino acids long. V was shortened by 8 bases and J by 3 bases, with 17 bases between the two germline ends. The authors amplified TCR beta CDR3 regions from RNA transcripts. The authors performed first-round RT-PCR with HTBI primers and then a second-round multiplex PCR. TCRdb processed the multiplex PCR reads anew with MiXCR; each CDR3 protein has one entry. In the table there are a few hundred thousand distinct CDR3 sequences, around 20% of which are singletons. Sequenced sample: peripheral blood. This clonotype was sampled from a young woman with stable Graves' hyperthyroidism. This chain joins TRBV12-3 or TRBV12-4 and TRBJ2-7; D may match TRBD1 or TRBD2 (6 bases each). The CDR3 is CASCRGLANYEQYF. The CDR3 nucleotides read TGTGCCAGCTGCCGGGGGCTAGCGAACTACGAGCAGTACTTC.